This entry lists 4 T cell receptor beta chains sequenced from one sample in a study of T cells in Graves' hyperthyroidism and ophthalmopathy (dated by TCRdb to between 2018 and 2021). Library construction relied on multiplex PCR. The sequencing machine was an Illumina HiSeq 2000. The TCR beta CDR3 regions were amplified from the RNA transcripts. The TCR CDR3 was subjected to a first round of RT-PCR using the HTBI primer set and the Qiagen OneStep RT-PCR kit. TCRdb trimmed public reads at Q25 via fastp, called clones via MiXCR and kept in-frame beta chains. Each entry merges the rows of one CDR3 protein and shows their most common DNA and genes. The sample data list hundreds of thousands of distinct CDR3 sequences, and around 20% of these were observed just once. The ten largest clones represent around a third of the sample. The sample consisted of blood. The receptors here all came from a man in his thirties or forties with Graves' ophthalmopathy.

This clonotype appeared many times. The chain uses TRBV7-8 and TRBJ1-6; no definite D call. This CDR3 has 17 residues. Germline V gives CDR1 SGHVS, CDR2 FQNEAQ. V dropped 5 bases and J dropped 0 bases, with 14 bases sitting between them. The CDR3 loop reads CASSQDTTSSYNSPLHF. CDR3 coding DNA: TGTGCCAGCAGCCAAGACACCACGAGCTCCTATAATTCACCCCTCCACTTT.

This clonotype was seen ten or more times. This chain links TRBV10-3 with TRBJ2-5, with unresolved D. V was cut by 0 bases and J by 5 bases, with 10 bases left in between. The V gene's germline CDR1 is ENHRY and CDR2 SYGVKD. The CDR3 covers 14 residues. The CDR3 nucleotides read TGTGCCATCAGTGAGTCGACGGCCGGGGAGACCCAGTACTTC. Its translation is CAISESTAGETQYF.

This clonotype has only a few counts. The junction shows a germline mismatch at one end, possibly a read error. The chain couples TRBV7-7 to TRBJ2-2, with 8 positions matching TRBD2. Germline lookup yields CDR1 SSHAT and CDR2 FNYEAQ (reference sequence). The CDR3 extends over 19 amino acids. CDR3 protein: CASSPGLAALGGRTGELFF. In DNA, the CDR3 is TGTGCTAGCAGCCCCGGACTAGCCGCCTTAGGGGGACGGACCGGGGAGCTGTTTTTT.

The chain combines TRBV20-1 with TRBJ2-3; TRBD1 matches at 9 bases. The V gene's germline CDR1 is DFQATT and CDR2 SNEGSKA (reference sequence). This CDR3 contains 15 residues. V was clipped by 2 bases and J by 6 bases; unmatched bases: 9. The CDR3 DNA follows: TGCAGTGCTAGATCTGGGGGACAGGGAGCCGATACGCAGTATTTT. Translating it yields CSARSGGQGADTQYF.